A single sample is the source of the 25 T cell receptor beta chains below, sequenced in a study of blood T cell repertoires in COVID-19. Some clones are missing from TCRdb's copy, which holds only in-frame ones; the method was immunoSEQ multiplex PCR. Counted here are around 68,000 clones, 65% to 90% occurring once; the ten biggest clones make up 2.5% to 3%. The specimen sequenced was peripheral blood. The receptors originated from an elderly man with acute or convalescent COVID-19.

The table lists this clone with a count of one. This chain connects TRBV9 to TRBJ1-1, with a possible D match to TRBD1 (5 bases). Germline V gives CDR1 SGDLS, CDR2 YYNGEE. The CDR3 is 16 amino acids. V lost 0 bases to trimming and J lost 1 base, with 13 bases between them. CDR3 sequence (DNA): TGTGCCAGCAGCGTAGGTGCCGGGGGAGAGAACACTGAAGCTTTCTTT. Its protein is CASSVGAGGENTEAFF.

This clone was counted a single time. V gene TRBV28 combines with J gene TRBJ2-3; 12 bases map to TRBD1. The junction had 7 bases not matched to a gene; V was cut back by 5 bases and J by 1 base. The CDR3 is made up of 17 amino acids. The germline CDR1 and CDR2 sequences are MDHEN and SYDVKM. The CDR3 sequence is CASSAGTGGVGTDTQYF. CDR3 nucleotide sequence: TGTGCCAGCAGTGCCGGGACAGGGGGCGTAGGCACAGATACGCAGTATTTT.

The chain links TRBV5-1 to TRBJ2-2; 9 nucleotides match TRBD1. CDR1 is SGHRS, CDR2 YFSETQ, per germline. The trim removed 5 bases at V and 5 bases at J, leaving 4 bases unmatched. CDR3 length equals 14 residues. This CDR3 is CASSETGGTGELFF. In DNA form, the CDR3 reads TGCGCCAGCAGTGAGACAGGGGGAACCGGGGAGCTGTTTTTT.

The V gene is TRBV7-2, the J gene TRBJ2-7, with a tentative D call TRBD1 (6 bases). Trimming pared 3 bases from V and 4 bases from J, leaving 16 bases between. Germline CDR1 is SGHTA and CDR2 is FQGNSA. This CDR3 is built from 15 residues. The CDR3 nucleotides are TGTGCCAGCAGCTTCGCGTTTGGGGGCGGGTACGAGCAGTACTTC. Residues: CASSFAFGGGYEQYF.

The V and J genes are TRBV6-2 or TRBV6-3 and TRBJ2-7; possible D gene TRBD2, 5 bases. Looked up from germline, CDR1 is MNHEY and CDR2 is SVGEGT. With 5 bases removed from V and 2 bases from J, the gap between germline ends came to 10 bases. The CDR3 totals 13 residues. This CDR3 reads CASSPTGAYEQYF. Written as DNA, the CDR3 is TGTGCCAGCAGTCCCACCGGGGCCTACGAGCAGTACTTC.

The genes are TRBV6-1 and TRBJ2-7, with 13 bases fitting TRBD2. The CDR3 extends over 17 amino acids. V dropped 2 bases and J dropped 2; count of bases not matched to a gene: 6. Germline V CDR1 and CDR2: MNHNS, SASEGT. CDR3 loop: CASSERVGTSGTYEQYF. CDR3 DNA: TGTGCCAGCAGTGAACGGGTTGGGACTAGCGGGACCTACGAGCAGTACTTC.

The chain carries TRBV24-1 and TRBJ2-1; TRBD2 might be the D (5 bases). With 4 bases removed from V and 4 bases from J, the gap between germline ends came to 16 bases. The CDR3 covers 16 residues. In germline, CDR1 is KGHDR, CDR2 SFDVKD. The CDR3 protein is CATSDPLGDQYNEQFF. CDR3 nucleotide sequence: TGTGCCACCAGTGACCCTTTGGGAGACCAATACAATGAGCAGTTCTTC.

Turning to this clone: One junction end does not reproduce the germline sequence, and a read error may be involved. The rearrangement uses TRBV6-5 and TRBJ1-2; TRBD1 aligns across 8 bases. From germline, CDR1 is MNHEY and CDR2 SVGAGI. The CDR3 sequence is 15 residues long. The CDR3 DNA reads TGTGCCTGCAGGGGGCCGGGTCCTGGGCCTTATGGCTACACCTTC. This codes for CACRGPGPGPYGYTF.

This sequence joins TRBV2 and TRBJ2-5; TRBD2 matches at 11 bases. Germline CDR1 is SNHLY and CDR2 is FYNNEI. This CDR3 comprises 15 residues. V shed 7 bases and J 5 bases; nucleotides not matched to a gene: 9. Here the CDR3 DNA reads TGTGCCAGCACTAGCGGGAGGCCTTCTTGGGAGACCCAGTACTTC. Translating it yields CASTSGRPSWETQYF.

This clone was counted between two and nine times. J is TRBJ2-7 and V is TRBV7-8; D not resolved. The CDR3 runs to 14 residues. With 3 bases removed from V and 0 bases from J, the gap between germline ends came to 9 bases. CDR1 and CDR2 (germline): SGHVS, FQNEAQ. The CDR3 DNA reads as TGTGCCAGCAGCTTTAGATTCCTCTCCTACGAGCAGTACTTC. This translates into CASSFRFLSYEQYF.

This clone occurred a few times. The sample holds other DNA sequences that translate to the same CDR3. The chain combines TRBV3-1 (or the pseudogene TRBV3-2) with TRBJ2-1, with 12 bases matching TRBD2. Germline CDR1 reads LGHDT; CDR2 reads YNNKEL (reference sequence). This CDR3 spans 15 amino acids. J lost 7 bases, V lost 6 bases, and 7 bases had no gene match. The CDR3 sequence is CASSLAGGPRNEQFF. CDR3 sequence (DNA): TGTGCCAGCAGTCTAGCGGGAGGGCCTAGAAATGAGCAGTTCTTC.

The chain links TRBV5-6 to TRBJ1-1, with D possibly TRBD1 on 6 matching bases. Trimming took 2 bases from V and 3 from J, leaving 8 bases between them. The germline V gene has CDR1 SGHDT and CDR2 YYEEEE. The CDR3 has 13 residues. The CDR3 region is CASSLGQYTEAFF. The CDR3 DNA sequence: TGTGCCAGCAGCTTAGGACAGTACACTGAAGCTTTCTTT.

This clone was counted once. V and J are TRBV27 and TRBJ2-1; 7 bases map to TRBD1. Per germline, CDR1 MNHEY and CDR2 SMNVEV (reference sequence). This CDR3 region has 16 residues. Losses at the gene ends were 0 bases for V and 7 bases for J; bases not matched to a gene: 9. CDR3 in amino acids: CASSLSPSRGQNEQFF. As DNA, the CDR3 is TGTGCCAGCAGTTTATCACCTTCTAGGGGGCAGAATGAGCAGTTCTTC.

The chain is built from TRBV5-1 and TRBJ1-2, with 8 nucleotides matching TRBD1. The CDR3 has 14 amino acids. CDR1 and CDR2 from the germline V gene are SGHRS and YFSETQ. Unmatched junction bases numbered 4, after V lost 0 bases and J lost 6 bases. DNA of the CDR3: TGCGCCAGCAGCTTGGGACAGGGGTGGGATGGCTACACCTTC. It encodes CASSLGQGWDGYTF.

This clone was seen only once. J is TRBJ2-5 and V is TRBV5-1, with 14 nucleotides matching TRBD2. CDR1 and CDR2 (germline): SGHRS, YFSETQ. With 4 bases clipped from V and 1 base from J, the junction kept 3 bases outside the gene matches. There are 16 residues in the CDR3. CDR3 loop: CASSPGTSGSQETQYF. CDR3 nucleotide sequence: TGCGCCAGCAGCCCCGGGACTAGCGGGAGCCAAGAGACCCAGTACTTC.

The V and J genes are TRBV7-9 and TRBJ1-5; a possible D gene is TRBD1 (5 bases). V dropped 5 bases and J dropped 5 bases, with 10 bases sitting between them. The germline CDR1 and CDR2 sequences are SEHNR and FQNEAQ (reference sequence). The CDR3 totals 13 residues. The CDR3 is CASSPGHYQPQHF. The DNA of the CDR3 is TGTGCCAGCAGCCCTGGACACTATCAGCCCCAGCATTTT.

This chain links TRBV30 with TRBJ1-3, with a possible D match to TRBD1 (5 bases). CDR3 length equals 12 residues. The V gene's germline CDR1 is GTSNPN and CDR2 SVGIG (reference sequence). The germline V and J ends were trimmed by 4 bases and 3 bases, with 7 bases remaining between them. Here the CDR3 reads CAWTGIGNTIYF. The CDR3 DNA is TGTGCCTGGACAGGGATTGGAAACACCATATATTTT.

V usage is TRBV2 and J usage is TRBJ1-2, with D perhaps matching TRBD1 (5 bases). CDR3 length equals 15 residues. The ends were cut back, 3 bases at V and 8 bases at J, with 19 bases in the middle. Germline CDR1 reads SNHLY; CDR2 reads FYNNEI. The CDR3 is CASSDVAPQVGGYTF. Written as DNA, the CDR3 is TGTGCCAGCAGTGACGTTGCCCCACAGGTTGGAGGCTACACCTTC.

This sequence joins TRBV27 and TRBJ1-2, with TRBD1 matching over 9 bases. The CDR3 length is 15 residues. The germline gives CDR1 MNHEY, CDR2 SMNVEV (reference sequence). V shed 6 bases, J shed 5 bases, and the junction held 10 bases outside the gene matches. In DNA, the CDR3 is TGTGCCAGCAGCTCCGGGACAGGGAATGGATATGGCTACACCTTC. Amino acid sequence: CASSSGTGNGYGYTF.

The V call is TRBV11-3, the J call TRBJ2-5; TRBD2 agrees at 8 bases. V trimming: 4 bases; J trimming: 5 bases; junction bases outside the gene matches: 12. CDR3 size: 16 residues. Per germline, CDR1 SGHNT and CDR2 YENEEA. CDR3 loop: CASSSGGADQKETQYF. The CDR3 bases are TGTGCCAGCAGCTCGGGGGGGGCAGACCAAAAGGAGACCCAGTACTTC.

The CDR3 loop is CASSYGLWGNSPLHF. CDR3 sequence (DNA): TGTGCCAGCAGTTACGGACTGTGGGGTAATTCACCCCTCCACTTT. The rearrangement joins TRBV6-5 to TRBJ1-6; D ambiguous. The germline CDR1 and CDR2 sequences are MNHEY and SVGAGI. V lost 2 bases to trimming and J lost 6 bases, with 11 bases between them. The CDR3 totals 15 residues.

The rearrangement links TRBV13 to TRBJ1-6; TRBD1 agrees at 10 bases. After removal of 5 bases from V and 7 bases from J, the junction contained 2 bases not matched to a gene. The germline CDR1 and CDR2 sequences are PRHDT and FYEKMQ (reference sequence). The CDR3 length is 14 residues. The CDR3, as DNA: TGTGCCAGCAGCCTGGGACAGGGGAATTCACCCCTCCACTTT. Translation: CASSLGQGNSPLHF.

This rearrangement joins TRBV10-3 to TRBJ2-1; D may be TRBD2 (5 bases). This CDR3 spans 13 amino acids. Germline lookup yields CDR1 ENHRY and CDR2 SYGVKD. The V and J ends lost 8 bases and 3 bases respectively, with 11 bases between them. The CDR3 spells CAISQEVYNEQFF. CDR3 DNA: TGTGCCATCTCCCAGGAGGTCTACAATGAGCAGTTCTTC.

V gene TRBV9 combines with J gene TRBJ2-7; D is undetermined. Germline V gene sequence: CDR1 SGDLS, CDR2 YYNGEE. Trimming shortened V by 0 bases and J by 0 bases, and 10 bases separated the two germline ends. The CDR3 contains 15 residues. This CDR3 reads CASSVGHSSSYEQYF. The CDR3 bases are TGTGCCAGCAGCGTAGGCCACTCGAGCTCCTACGAGCAGTACTTC. Combining the CDR3 with reference TRBV9 and TRBJ2-7 gives the whole variable domain DSGVTQTPKHLITATGQRVTLRCSPRSGDLSVYWYQQSLDQGLQFLIQYYNGEERAKGNILERFSAQQFPDLHSELNLSSLELGDSALYFCASSVGHSSSYEQYFGPGTRLTVT.

This clone was counted between two and nine times. The chain joins TRBV7-2 to TRBJ1-1; D is perhaps TRBD1 (6 bases). The CDR3 sequence is 16 residues long. CDR1 SGHTA and CDR2 FQGNSA come from the germline V gene. The V and J ends lost 5 bases and 0 bases respectively, with 16 bases between them. This CDR3 reads CASSQQGGGMNTEAFF. In DNA form, the CDR3 reads TGTGCCAGCAGCCAACAGGGTGGAGGCATGAACACTGAAGCTTTCTTT.